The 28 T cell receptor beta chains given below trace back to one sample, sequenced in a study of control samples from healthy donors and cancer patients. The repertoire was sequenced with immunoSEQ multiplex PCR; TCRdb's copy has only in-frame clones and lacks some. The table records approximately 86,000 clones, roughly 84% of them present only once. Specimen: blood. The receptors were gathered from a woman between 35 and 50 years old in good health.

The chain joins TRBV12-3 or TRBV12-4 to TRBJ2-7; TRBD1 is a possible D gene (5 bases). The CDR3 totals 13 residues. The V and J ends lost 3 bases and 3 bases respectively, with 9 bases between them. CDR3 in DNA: TGTGCCAGCAGTTTGCTCAGGGACTACGAGCAGTACTTC. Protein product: CASSLLRDYEQYF.

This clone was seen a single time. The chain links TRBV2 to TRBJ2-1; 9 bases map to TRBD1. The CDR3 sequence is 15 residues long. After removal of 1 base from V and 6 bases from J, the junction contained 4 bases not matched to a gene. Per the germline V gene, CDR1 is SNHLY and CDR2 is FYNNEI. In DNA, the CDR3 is TGTGCCAGCAGTGAAGGGACAGGGGTTGGCAATGAGCAGTTCTTC. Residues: CASSEGTGVGNEQFF.

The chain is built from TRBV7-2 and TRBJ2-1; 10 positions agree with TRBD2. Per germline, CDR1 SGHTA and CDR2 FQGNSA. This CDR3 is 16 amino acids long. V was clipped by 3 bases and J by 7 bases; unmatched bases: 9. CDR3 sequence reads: CASSFGSGGAMNEQFF. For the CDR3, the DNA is TGTGCCAGCAGCTTCGGGAGCGGGGGGGCTATGAATGAGCAGTTCTTC.

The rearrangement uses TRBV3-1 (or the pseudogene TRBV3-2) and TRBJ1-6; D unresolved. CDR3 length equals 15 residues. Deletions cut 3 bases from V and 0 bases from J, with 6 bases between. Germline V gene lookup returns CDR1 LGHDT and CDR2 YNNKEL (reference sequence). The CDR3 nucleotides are TGTGCCAGCAGCCAGTACAGCTCCTATAATTCACCCCTCCACTTT. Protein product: CASSQYSSYNSPLHF.

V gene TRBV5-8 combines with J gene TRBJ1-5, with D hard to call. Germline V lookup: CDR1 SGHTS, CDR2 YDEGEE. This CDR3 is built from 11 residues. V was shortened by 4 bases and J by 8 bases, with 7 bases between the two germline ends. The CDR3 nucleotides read TGTGCCAGCAGCCAAGGAGAGCCCCAGCATTTT. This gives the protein CASSQGEPQHF.

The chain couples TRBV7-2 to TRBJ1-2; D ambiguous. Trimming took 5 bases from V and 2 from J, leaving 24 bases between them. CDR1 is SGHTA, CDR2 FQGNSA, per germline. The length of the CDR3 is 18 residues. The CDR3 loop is CASSTQAGIRTANYGYTF. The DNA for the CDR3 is TGTGCCAGCAGCACTCAGGCGGGGATAAGGACGGCCAACTATGGCTACACCTTC.

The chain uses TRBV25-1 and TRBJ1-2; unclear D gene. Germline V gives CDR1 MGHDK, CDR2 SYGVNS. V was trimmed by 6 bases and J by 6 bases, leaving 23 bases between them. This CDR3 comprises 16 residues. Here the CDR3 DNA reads TGTGCCAGCAGGCCCAACCGGGCCCCCCGATCAAATGGCTACACCTTC. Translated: CASRPNRAPRSNGYTF.

The CDR3 DNA reads TGCGCCAGCAGCCCTTCTCCTATCCGGACGGCTTTGAGAGATACGCAGTATTTT. Its protein product is CASSPSPIRTALRDTQYF. The V and J genes are TRBV4-3 and TRBJ2-3; D is undetermined. Trimming removed 4 bases from V and 5 bases from J, with 25 bases in between. This CDR3 has 18 residues. Germline V gene data show CDR1 as LGHNA and CDR2 as YSLEER.

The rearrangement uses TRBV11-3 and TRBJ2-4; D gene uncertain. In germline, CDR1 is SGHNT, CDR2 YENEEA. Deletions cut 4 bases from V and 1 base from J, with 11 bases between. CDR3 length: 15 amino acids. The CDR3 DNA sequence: TGTGCCAGCAGCTCCCCCCTGGCGGCCAAAAACATTCAGTACTTC. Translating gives CASSSPLAAKNIQYF. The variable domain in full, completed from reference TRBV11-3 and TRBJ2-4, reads EAGVVQSPRYKIIEKKQPVAFWCNPISGHNTLYWYLQNLGQGPELLIRYENEEAVDDSQLPKDRFSAERLKGVDSTLKIQPAELGDSAVYLCASSSPLAAKNIQYFGAGTRLSVL.

The CDR3 sequence: CASSSTGRGTYEQYF. DNA of the CDR3: TGTGCCAGCAGCTCCACCGGGCGGGGAACCTACGAGCAGTACTTC. This chain connects TRBV7-2 to TRBJ2-7; D may be TRBD2 (6 bases). Deletions cut 4 bases from V and 2 bases from J, with 15 bases between. This CDR3 is built from 15 residues. CDR1 is SGHTA, CDR2 FQGNSA, per germline. Full variable domain (missing parts from reference TRBV7-2 and TRBJ2-7): GAGVSQSPSNKVTEKGKDVELRCDPISGHTALYWYRQSLGQGLEFLIYFQGNSAPDKSGLPSDRFSAERTGGSVSTLTIQRTQQEDSAVYLCASSSTGRGTYEQYFGPGTRLTVT.

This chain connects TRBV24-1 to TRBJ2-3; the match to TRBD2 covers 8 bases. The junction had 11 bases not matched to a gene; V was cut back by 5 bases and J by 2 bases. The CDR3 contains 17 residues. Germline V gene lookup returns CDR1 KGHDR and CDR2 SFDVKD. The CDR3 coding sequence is TGTGCCACCAGTGGGGGAGTGCGGGGGGCCCACACAGATACGCAGTATTTT. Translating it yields CATSGGVRGAHTDTQYF.

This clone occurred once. DNA for the CDR3: TGTGCCAGCAGTGAGGACCTCTCTGGAAACACCATATATTTT. Translating it yields CASSEDLSGNTIYF. The chain uses TRBV6-6 and TRBJ1-3; D call uncertain. Trimming removed 5 bases at V and 0 bases at J, with 8 bases between. Per the germline V gene, CDR1 is MNHNY and CDR2 is SVGAGI (reference sequence). There are 14 residues in the CDR3.

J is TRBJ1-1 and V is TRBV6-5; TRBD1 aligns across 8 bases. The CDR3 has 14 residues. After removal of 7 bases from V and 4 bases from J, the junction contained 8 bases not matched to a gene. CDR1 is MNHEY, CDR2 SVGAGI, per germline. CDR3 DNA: TGTGCCAGCAAACACGGACAGGGTACCACTGAAGCTTTCTTT. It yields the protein CASKHGQGTTEAFF.

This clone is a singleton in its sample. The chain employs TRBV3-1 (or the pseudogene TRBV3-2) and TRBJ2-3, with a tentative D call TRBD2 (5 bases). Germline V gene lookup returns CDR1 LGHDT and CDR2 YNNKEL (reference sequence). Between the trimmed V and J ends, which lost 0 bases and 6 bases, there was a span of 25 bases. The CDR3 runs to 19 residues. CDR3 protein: CASSQEGVGNRMVVDTQYF. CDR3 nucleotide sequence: TGTGCCAGCAGCCAAGAGGGAGTTGGCAACCGGATGGTCGTCGATACGCAGTATTTT.

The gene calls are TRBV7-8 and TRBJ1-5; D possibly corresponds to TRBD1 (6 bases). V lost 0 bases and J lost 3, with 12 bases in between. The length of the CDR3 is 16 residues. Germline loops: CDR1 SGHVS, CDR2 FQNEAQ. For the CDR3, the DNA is TGTGCCAGCAGCTTAGCGGCGCAGGGGATCAATCAGCCCCAGCATTTT. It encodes CASSLAAQGINQPQHF.

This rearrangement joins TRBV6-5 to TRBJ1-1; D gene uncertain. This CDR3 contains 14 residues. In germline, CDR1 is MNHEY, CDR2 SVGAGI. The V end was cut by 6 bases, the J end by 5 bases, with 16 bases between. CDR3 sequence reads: CASRKTDFRTEAFF. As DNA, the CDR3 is TGTGCCAGCAGGAAGACGGACTTTAGGACTGAAGCTTTCTTT.

CDR3 loop: CASSTSVLNTGELFF. The CDR3 region has the DNA TGCGCCAGCAGCACCTCGGTATTAAACACCGGGGAGCTGTTTTTT. This sequence joins TRBV5-1 and TRBJ2-2, with D unclear. The CDR3 contains 15 residues. Germline CDR1 reads SGHRS; CDR2 reads YFSETQ. Trimming left V 4 bases short and J 2 bases short, with 12 bases between.

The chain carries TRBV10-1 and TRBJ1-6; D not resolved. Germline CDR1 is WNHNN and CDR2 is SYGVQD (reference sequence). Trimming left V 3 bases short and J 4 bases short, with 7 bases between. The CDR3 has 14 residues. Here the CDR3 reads CASSDLRYNSPLHF. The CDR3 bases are TGCGCCAGCAGTGATCTTCGGTATAATTCACCCCTCCACTTT.

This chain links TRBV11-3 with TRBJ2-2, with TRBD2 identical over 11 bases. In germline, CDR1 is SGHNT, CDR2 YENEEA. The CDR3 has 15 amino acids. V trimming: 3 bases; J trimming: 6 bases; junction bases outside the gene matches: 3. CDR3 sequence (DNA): TGTGCCAGCAGCTTCGGGACTAGCGGTGCCGGGGAGCTGTTTTTT. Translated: CASSFGTSGAGELFF.

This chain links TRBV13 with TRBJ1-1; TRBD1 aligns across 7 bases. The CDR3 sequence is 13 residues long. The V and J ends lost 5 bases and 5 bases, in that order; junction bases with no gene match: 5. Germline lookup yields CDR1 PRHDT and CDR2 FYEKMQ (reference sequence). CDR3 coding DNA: TGTGCCAGCAGCCAGACAGGGTCGACTGAAGCTTTCTTT. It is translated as CASSQTGSTEAFF.

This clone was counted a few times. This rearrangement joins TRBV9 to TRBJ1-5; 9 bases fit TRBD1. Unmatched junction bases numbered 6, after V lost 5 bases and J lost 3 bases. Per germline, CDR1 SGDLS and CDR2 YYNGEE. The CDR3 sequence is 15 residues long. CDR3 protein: CASRRDRVSNQPQHF. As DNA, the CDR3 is TGTGCCAGCAGGCGGGACAGGGTGTCCAATCAGCCCCAGCATTTT.

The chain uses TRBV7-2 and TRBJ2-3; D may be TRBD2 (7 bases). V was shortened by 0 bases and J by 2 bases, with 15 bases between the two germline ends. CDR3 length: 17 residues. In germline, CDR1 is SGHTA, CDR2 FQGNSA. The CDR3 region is CASSLAAFRGATDTQYF. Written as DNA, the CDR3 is TGTGCCAGCAGCTTAGCCGCCTTTCGGGGGGCCACAGATACGCAGTATTTT.

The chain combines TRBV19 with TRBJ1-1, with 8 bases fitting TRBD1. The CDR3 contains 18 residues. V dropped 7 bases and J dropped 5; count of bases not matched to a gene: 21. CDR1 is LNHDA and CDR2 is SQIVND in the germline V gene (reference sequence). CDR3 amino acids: CASTPRQGRIQSVTEAFF. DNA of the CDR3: TGTGCCAGTACCCCACGACAGGGGAGGATCCAATCGGTTACTGAAGCTTTCTTT.

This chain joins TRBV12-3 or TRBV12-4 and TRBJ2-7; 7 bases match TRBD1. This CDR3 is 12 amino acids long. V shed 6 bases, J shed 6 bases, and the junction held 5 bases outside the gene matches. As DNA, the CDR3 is TGTGCCAGCAGCCGGGACAGCGGCGAGCAGTACTTC. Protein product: CASSRDSGEQYF.

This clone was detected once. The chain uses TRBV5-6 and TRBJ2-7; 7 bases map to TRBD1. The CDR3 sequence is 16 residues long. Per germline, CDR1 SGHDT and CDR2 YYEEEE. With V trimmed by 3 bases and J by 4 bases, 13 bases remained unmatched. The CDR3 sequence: CASSWTLGTEVYEQYF. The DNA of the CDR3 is TGTGCCAGCAGCTGGACCCTAGGGACAGAAGTTTACGAGCAGTACTTC.

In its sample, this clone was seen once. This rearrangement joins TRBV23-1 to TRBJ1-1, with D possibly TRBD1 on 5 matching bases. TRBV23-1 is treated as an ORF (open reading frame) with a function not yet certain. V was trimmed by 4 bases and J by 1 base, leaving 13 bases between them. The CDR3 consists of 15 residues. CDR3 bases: TGCGCCAGCAGTCGGCAGGGAAAACCGAACACTGAAGCTTTCTTT. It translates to CASSRQGKPNTEAFF.

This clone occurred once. The CDR3 sequence: CASSYYLAVEQFF. The CDR3 coding sequence is TGTGCCAGCAGTTACTACCTAGCGGTTGAGCAGTTCTTC. The chain has TRBV6-6 and TRBJ2-1, with 7 bases fitting TRBD2. V shed 1 base and J 9 bases; nucleotides not matched to a gene: 3. This CDR3 has 13 amino acids. From germline, CDR1 is MNHNY and CDR2 SVGAGI (reference sequence).

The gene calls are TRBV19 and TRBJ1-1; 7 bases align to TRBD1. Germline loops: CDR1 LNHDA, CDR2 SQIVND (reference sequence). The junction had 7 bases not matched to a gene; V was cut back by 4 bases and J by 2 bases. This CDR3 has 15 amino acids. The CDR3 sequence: CASSSYRGYNTEAFF. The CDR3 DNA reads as TGTGCCAGTAGTAGCTACAGGGGCTACAACACTGAAGCTTTCTTT.